Following are 31 T cell receptor beta chains from one sample sequenced in a study of cytomegalovirus exposure and HLA in healthy donors. Primers: 60 Vbeta forward and 13 Jbeta reverse. The table came from immunoSEQ multiplex PCR; TCRdb's copy has only in-frame clones and leaves some out. Its clone listing holds 100,000 to 150,000 clones. Sequences were obtained from PBMCs. The receptors come from a man under 40 in good health and CMV-seronegative.

The chain recombines TRBV6-5 with TRBJ2-7; D perhaps matches TRBD1 (6 bases). V lost 4 bases to trimming and J lost 4 bases, with 14 bases between them. CDR1 is MNHEY and CDR2 is SVGAGI in the germline V gene. The CDR3 has 14 residues. This chain's CDR3 is CASSFTGFGYEQYF. As DNA, the CDR3 is TGTGCCAGCAGTTTTACAGGGTTCGGGTACGAGCAGTACTTC.

The chain combines TRBV28 with TRBJ2-7, with 14 bases matching TRBD2. V gave up 3 bases and J gave up 3 bases; unmatched junction bases: 1. Germline V CDR1 and CDR2: MDHEN, SYDVKM. CDR3 length: 15 amino acids. CDR3 sequence (DNA): TGTGCCAGCAGTTTCGGGACTAGCGGGAGCTACGAGCAGTACTTC. It specifies CASSFGTSGSYEQYF.

This sequence joins TRBV7-6 and TRBJ2-1, with a possible D match to TRBD1 (5 bases). Germline assignment: CDR1 SGHVS and CDR2 FNYEAQ. V lost 2 bases to trimming and J lost 2 bases, with 13 bases between them. CDR3 length: 16 residues. As DNA, the CDR3 is TGTGCCAGCAGCTTATCTGGAACAGGAGCCTACAATGAGCAGTTCTTC. It codes for CASSLSGTGAYNEQFF.

The chain combines TRBV19 with TRBJ2-1; 12 bases map to TRBD2. Germline-derived CDR1 and CDR2 are LNHDA and SQIVND (reference sequence). The CDR3 spans 16 residues. The V and J ends lost 6 bases and 7 bases, in that order; junction bases with no gene match: 10. CDR3 nucleotide sequence: TGTGCCAGTAGACGAACAGGGACTAGCGGGTTGAATGAGCAGTTCTTC. Protein product: CASRRTGTSGLNEQFF.

The V call is TRBV6-5, the J call TRBJ1-6, with D tentatively TRBD1 (6 bases). The CDR3 contains 14 residues. Trimming took 10 bases from V and 11 from J, leaving 21 bases between them. Per germline, CDR1 MNHEY and CDR2 SVGAGI. The DNA for the CDR3 is TGTGCCACCAAACAGGGATCAGCTTGGCCACCCCTCCACTTT. Translating gives CATKQGSAWPPLHF.

The V gene is TRBV4-2, the J gene TRBJ2-7, with 8 positions matching TRBD2. The J segment lost 5 bases and the V segment lost 1 base, leaving 7 bases of the junction unmatched. Germline CDR1 and CDR2: LGHNA and YNFKEQ. CDR3 size: 15 residues. CDR3 sequence reads: CASSQGAAGVDEQYF. CDR3 bases: TGTGCCAGCAGCCAAGGTGCAGCGGGAGTCGACGAGCAGTACTTC.

This chain joins TRBV4-1 and TRBJ2-2; D might be TRBD1 (6 bases). The CDR3 is 15 amino acids. CDR1 is MGHRA, CDR2 YSYEKL, per germline. The V end lost 0 bases, the J end lost 7 bases, and 12 bases lay between the germline ends. For the CDR3, the DNA is TGCGCCAGCAGCCAAGAATTGGGGGCTTACGGGGAGCTGTTTTTT. Its translation: CASSQELGAYGELFF.

In nucleotides, the CDR3 is TGCGCCAGCAGCCAAGGGCCGCGACTAGCGTCAGATACGCAGTATTTT. Translated: CASSQGPRLASDTQYF. The gene calls are TRBV4-3 and TRBJ2-3; TRBD2 matches 8 bases. The CDR3 covers 16 residues. Germline V lookup: CDR1 LGHNA, CDR2 YSLEER. Unmatched junction bases numbered 7, after V lost 1 base and J lost 4 bases.

This chain joins TRBV2 and TRBJ2-7; the D is unclear. The V and J ends lost 6 bases and 0 bases respectively, with 6 bases between them. The CDR3 contains 12 residues. Germline V gene data show CDR1 as SNHLY and CDR2 as FYNNEI. The CDR3 loop is CASRVSSYEQYF. The CDR3 nucleotides are TGTGCCAGCAGGGTCAGCTCCTACGAGCAGTACTTC.

The V and J genes are TRBV9 and TRBJ2-2, with TRBD1 identical over 7 bases. The V segment lost 0 bases and the J segment 7 bases; nucleotides outside the gene matches: 3. CDR3 length: 14 amino acids. Germline V CDR1 and CDR2: SGDLS, YYNGEE. The CDR3 region is CASSVEQGNGELFF. As DNA, the CDR3 is TGTGCCAGCAGCGTAGAACAGGGGAACGGGGAGCTGTTTTTT.

This chain links TRBV9 with TRBJ2-1; the match to TRBD1 covers 9 bases. CDR3 size: 16 residues. Per the germline V gene, CDR1 is SGDLS and CDR2 is YYNGEE. The V segment lost 0 bases and the J segment 3 bases; nucleotides outside the gene matches: 4. CDR3 DNA: TGTGCCAGCAGCGTAGAGGGGACAGGGCTCTACAATGAGCAGTTCTTC. Amino acid sequence: CASSVEGTGLYNEQFF. Supplemented by reference TRBV9 and TRBJ2-1, the full variable domain reads DSGVTQTPKHLITATGQRVTLRCSPRSGDLSVYWYQQSLDQGLQFLIQYYNGEERAKGNILERFSAQQFPDLHSELNLSSLELGDSALYFCASSVEGTGLYNEQFFGPGTRLTVL.

The V gene is TRBV5-1, the J gene TRBJ2-1; TRBD2 matches at 10 bases. There are 14 residues in the CDR3. After removal of 6 bases from V and 5 bases from J, the junction contained 5 bases not matched to a gene. Germline CDR1 and CDR2: SGHRS and YFSETQ. DNA for the CDR3: TGCGCCAGCAAGGGCCTAGCGGGAGACAATGAGCAGTTCTTC. It encodes CASKGLAGDNEQFF.

The V call is TRBV25-1, the J call TRBJ2-1, with D hard to call. CDR1 is MGHDK and CDR2 is SYGVNS in the germline V gene. The ends were cut back, 1 base at V and 6 bases at J, with 4 bases in the middle. CDR3 length: 12 residues. CDR3 in amino acids: CASSEWSNEQFF. The CDR3 bases are TGTGCCAGCAGTGAATGGAGCAATGAGCAGTTCTTC.

This chain links TRBV27 with TRBJ2-3, with a tentative D call TRBD2 (6 bases). Germline V gene lookup returns CDR1 MNHEY and CDR2 SMNVEV (reference sequence). V dropped 8 bases and J dropped 3 bases, with 15 bases sitting between them. The CDR3 covers 14 residues. The CDR3 here is CASAPGVATDTQYF. In DNA form, the CDR3 reads TGTGCCAGCGCGCCGGGAGTGGCTACAGATACGCAGTATTTT.

The chain uses TRBV6-5 and TRBJ2-7, with 10 bases that match TRBD2. Germline CDR1 and CDR2: MNHEY and SVGAGI. The CDR3 contains 15 residues. The V gene end was trimmed by 6 bases and the J gene end by 0 bases; junction bases not matched to a gene: 5. CDR3 in DNA: TGTGCCAGCAGCACTAGCGGGGAGAGCTCCTACGAGCAGTACTTC. This encodes CASSTSGESSYEQYF.

Here the CDR3 DNA reads TGTGCCAGCAGCCCGGGGTCAGGAACCTACAATGAGCAGTTCTTC. This translates into CASSPGSGTYNEQFF. The chain recombines TRBV7-2 with TRBJ2-1; D possibly corresponds to TRBD2 (5 bases). The CDR3 is 15 amino acids. The V and J ends lost 5 bases and 2 bases respectively, with 13 bases between them. Germline loops: CDR1 SGHTA, CDR2 FQGNSA.

The V gene is TRBV9, the J gene TRBJ2-3; 9 nucleotides agree with TRBD2. Unmatched junction bases numbered 4, after V lost 2 bases and J lost 3 bases. The CDR3 sequence is 15 residues long. Germline values: CDR1 SGDLS, CDR2 YYNGEE. The chain's CDR3 is CASSVGLARTDTQYF. As DNA, the CDR3 is TGTGCCAGCAGCGTCGGACTAGCGAGGACAGATACGCAGTATTTT.

The chain links TRBV5-1 to TRBJ2-1; possibly TRBD1 for D (5 bases). This CDR3 has 14 amino acids. The ends were cut back, 0 bases at V and 6 bases at J, with 10 bases in the middle. The germline CDR1 and CDR2 sequences are SGHRS and YFSETQ. This CDR3 reads CASSLEGVINEQFF. In nucleotides, the CDR3 is TGCGCCAGCAGCTTGGAAGGGGTTATCAATGAGCAGTTCTTC. The whole variable domain, filled in from reference TRBV5-1 and TRBJ2-1, reads KAGVTQTPRYLIKTRGQQVTLSCSPISGHRSVSWYQQTPGQGLQFLFEYFSETQRNKGNFPGRFSGRQFSNSRSEMNVSTLELGDSALYLCASSLEGVINEQFFGPGTRLTVL.

The chain has TRBV10-3 and TRBJ2-5; 11 bases are a match to TRBD2. Trimming removed 11 bases from V and 1 base from J; junction bases left unmatched: 9. CDR3 length equals 15 residues. CDR1 and CDR2 (germline): ENHRY, SYGVKD. The CDR3 sequence: CAPLLAGGPQETQYF. CDR3 sequence (DNA): TGTGCCCCCCTTCTAGCGGGGGGCCCCCAAGAGACCCAGTACTTC.

The genes are TRBV4-1 and TRBJ2-7, with D possibly TRBD2 on 5 matching bases. The CDR3 totals 15 residues. Germline V gives CDR1 MGHRA, CDR2 YSYEKL. The V end lost 1 base, the J end lost 7 bases, and 17 bases lay between the germline ends. The CDR3 protein is CASSQGQLSPGEQYF. The DNA of the CDR3 is TGCGCCAGCAGCCAAGGCCAGCTATCTCCGGGGGAGCAGTACTTC.

The gene calls are TRBV7-9 and TRBJ1-6; TRBD1 matches at 8 bases. The CDR3 has 16 residues. The junction had 6 bases not matched to a gene; V was cut back by 1 base and J by 7 bases. In germline, CDR1 is SEHNR, CDR2 FQNEAQ (reference sequence). Here the CDR3 reads CASSLGLGQENSPLHF. The CDR3 DNA reads TGTGCCAGCAGCTTAGGGTTGGGACAGGAAAATTCACCCCTCCACTTT. The full variable domain, rest sourced from reference TRBV7-9 and TRBJ1-6, is DTGVSQNPRHKITKRGQNVTFRCDPISEHNRLYWYRQTLGQGPEFLTYFQNEAQLEKSRLLSDRFSAERPKGSFSTLEIQRTEQGDSAMYLCASSLGLGQENSPLHFGNGTRLTVT.

This chain connects TRBV7-7 to TRBJ1-1; 7 bases fit TRBD1. Germline trimming cut 5 bases from V and 6 bases from J; bases unmatched to any gene: 12. Germline V gene lookup returns CDR1 SSHAT and CDR2 FNYEAQ (reference sequence). The CDR3 runs to 15 residues. CDR3 DNA sequence: TGTGCCAGCAGCCAATGGCAAGGGGGCGCACCTGAAGCTTTCTTT. This gives the protein CASSQWQGGAPEAFF.

This chain links TRBV29-1 with TRBJ1-1; 7 bases agree with TRBD1. J was trimmed by 3 bases and V by 6 bases; bases with no gene match: 7. The CDR3 length is 13 residues. CDR1 SQVTM and CDR2 ANQGSEA come from the germline V gene. The CDR3 DNA is TGCAGCGTCGGTGACAGGGTCCACACTGAAGCTTTCTTT. Protein: CSVGDRVHTEAFF. The full variable domain, in which reference TRBV29-1 and TRBJ1-1 provide the parts outside the CDR3, is SAVISQKPSRDICQRGTSLTIQCQVDSQVTMMFWYRQQPGQSLTLIATANQGSEATYESGFVIDKFPISRPNLTFSTLTVSNMSPEDSSIYLCSVGDRVHTEAFFGQGTRLTVV.

The V call is TRBV15, the J call TRBJ1-1; no clear D gene. Germline V CDR1 and CDR2: LNHNV, YYDKDF (reference sequence). Trimming stripped 0 bases from V and 1 base from J, with 9 bases between. The CDR3 has 15 residues. This chain's CDR3 is CATSREAGSNTEAFF. In nucleotides, the CDR3 is TGTGCCACCAGCAGAGAGGCAGGATCGAACACTGAAGCTTTCTTT.

This chain connects TRBV11-2 to TRBJ2-7, with a tentative D call TRBD2 (5 bases). Germline CDR1 reads SGHAT; CDR2 reads FQNNGV. The CDR3 has 17 residues. Between the trimmed V and J ends, which lost 5 bases and 3 bases, there was a span of 23 bases. The CDR3 DNA is TGTGCCAGCAGCCCGATCAAAGACACGTCGGGGAGCTACGAGCAGTACTTC. It is translated as CASSPIKDTSGSYEQYF.

This sequence joins TRBV19 and TRBJ1-2; D remains unclear. The V and J ends lost 3 bases and 7 bases respectively, with 9 bases between them. This CDR3 is 12 amino acids long. CDR1 is LNHDA and CDR2 is SQIVND in the germline V gene (reference sequence). CDR3 in amino acids: CASSIPSGGYTF. Here the CDR3 DNA reads TGTGCCAGTAGTATCCCATCCGGTGGCTACACCTTC.

The rearrangement uses TRBV10-2 and TRBJ2-3; 8 positions match TRBD2. The CDR3 covers 16 residues. Trimming at V came to 0 bases and at J to 4 bases, leaving 6 bases not matched to a gene. Germline values: CDR1 WSHSY, CDR2 SAAADI. CDR3 DNA: TGCGCCAGCAGTGAGTCAAAGGAGACTAGCGCAGATACGCAGTATTTT. Translating it yields CASSESKETSADTQYF.

The chain employs TRBV14 and TRBJ2-7; 7 bases line up with TRBD1. The germline V gene encodes CDR1 SGHDN and CDR2 FVKESK. V gave up 3 bases and J gave up 3 bases; unmatched junction bases: 5. This CDR3 is 14 amino acids long. CDR3 coding DNA: TGTGCCAGCAGCCATTGGGACAGATTCTACGAGCAGTACTTC. Translating gives CASSHWDRFYEQYF.

The V gene is TRBV7-8, the J gene TRBJ1-5; D gene uncertain. CDR1 and CDR2 from the germline V gene are SGHVS and FQNEAQ. V shed 3 bases and J shed 6 bases, with 6 bases lying between them. The CDR3 length is 12 residues. CDR3 coding DNA: TGTGCCAGCAGCTTTACGCGTCAGCCCCAGCATTTT. The encoded protein is CASSFTRQPQHF.

This chain links TRBV28 with TRBJ1-2, with 11 bases matching TRBD1. Germline values: CDR1 MDHEN, CDR2 SYDVKM. The CDR3 length is 20 residues. V shed 3 bases and J 3 bases; nucleotides not matched to a gene: 18. The CDR3 DNA follows: TGTGCCAGCAGTTTCCGGCTCCTGGGGACAGGGGGATTATGGGACTATGGCTACACCTTC. It specifies CASSFRLLGTGGLWDYGYTF.

The rearrangement links TRBV5-1 to TRBJ2-1; tentatively, D is TRBD2 (6 bases). The V gene's germline CDR1 is SGHRS and CDR2 YFSETQ. The ends were cut back, 0 bases at V and 4 bases at J, with 14 bases in the middle. The CDR3 is 16 residues long. The CDR3: CASSLGLARGYNEQFF. The CDR3 DNA follows: TGCGCCAGCAGCTTGGGGCTAGCGAGAGGGTACAATGAGCAGTTCTTC.